This T cell receptor (beta chain) was observed in a study of T cell repertoires in cytomegalovirus infection. Overall study context: Public signatures in TCR beta pointed to CMV infection and matching HLA type.

This CDR3 spans 14 amino acids. With 6 bases removed from V and 2 bases from J, the gap between germline ends came to 14 bases. Germline V CDR1 and CDR2: MDHEN, SYDVKM. Study-level results: The study found HLA-C-restricted CMV-specific TCR beta clonotypes dominating the ex vivo response. There were carriers of CMV plus the relevant HLA, and cumulative public TCR beta family frequency identified them.

TCRdb reanalysed the reads using MiXCR and keeps one entry per CDR3 protein. The repertoire holds approximately 250,000 distinct CDR3 sequences, with about 7% as singletons. The table lists this clonotype with many counts. Its specificity is not known. This sequence joins TRBV28 and TRBJ2-7; either TRBD1 or TRBD2 may fit D (6 bases each). The source of this sequence is a human donor in good health (CMV status not recorded). Some clones in this sample may be carry-over from other donors' samples. Sequenced sample: PBMCs. In DNA, the CDR3 is TGTGCCAGCAGACCCCAAGGGGGGCCCTACGAGCAGTACTTC. Residues: CASRPQGGPYEQYF. The full variable domain, its missing parts supplied by reference TRBV28 and TRBJ2-7, is DVKVTQSSRYLVKRTGEKVFLECVQDMDHENMFWYRQDPGLGLRLIYFSYDVKMKEKGDIPEGYSVSREKKERFSLILESASTNQTSMYLCASRPQGGPYEQYFGPGTRLTVT.